Listed below are T cell receptor beta chains from one sample, sequenced in a study of beta chain features in type 1 diabetes. Sequenced by immunoSEQ multiplex PCR; TCRdb stores in-frame clones only, minus some. The data show about 620,000 clones, with around 16% seen just once and around 0.1% held by the top ten. The sequenced material came from naive CD4+ T cells from blood. These receptors all stem from a man aged 18 to 29 in good health. CDR3s include the opening cysteine and the closing phenylalanine or tryptophan. A D gene is named only where the DNA matches it firmly. Clone size is given for some rows only: seen once, a few or many times, or a class if the clone is expanded.

size | J | V | D | CDR3 | DNA
few | TRBJ2-2 | TRBV6-6 | NA | CASSSQGYTGELFF | TGTGCCAGCAGTTCCCAGGGTTACACCGGGGAGCTGTTTTTT
once | TRBJ2-1 | TRBV18 | TRBD1 | CASPRGLYNEQFF | TGTGCCAGCCCCAGGGGGCTCTACAATGAGCAGTTCTTC
NA | TRBJ2-7 | TRBV29-1 | TRBD2 | CSVEVAGVSYEQYF | TGCAGCGTGGAAGTAGCGGGCGTCTCCTACGAGCAGTACTTC
NA | TRBJ2-3 | TRBV4-2 | TRBD2 | CASSQGSSGGASGTDTQYF | TGTGCCAGCAGCCAAGGTAGCAGCGGGGGGGCCTCGGGCACAGATACGCAGTATTTT
NA | TRBJ2-1 | TRBV7-6 | TRBD1 | CASSLAPGQGAYNEQFF | TGTGCCAGCAGCTTAGCGCCGGGACAGGGGGCCTACAATGAGCAGTTCTTC
once | TRBJ1-2 | TRBV7-2 | TRBD1 | CASSRDRVGGYTF | TGTGCCAGCAGCCGGGACAGGGTTGGTGGCTACACCTTC
NA | TRBJ1-2 | TRBV29-1 | NA | CSVEGGRGYTF | TGCAGCGTTGAGGGGGGACGCGGCTACACCTTC
NA | TRBJ2-7 | TRBV10-3 | TRBD2 | CAITQSGTGEQYF | TGTGCCATCACCCAGAGCGGGACGGGGGAGCAGTACTTC
NA | TRBJ1-1 | TRBV5-4 | NA | CASSFDPNTEAFF | TGTGCCAGCAGTTTCGACCCCAACACTGAAGCTTTCTTT
few | TRBJ2-2 | TRBV27 | TRBD2 | CASSITTSDTGELFF | TGTGCCAGCAGTATAACGACTAGCGACACCGGGGAGCTGTTTTTT